Here is one T cell receptor (beta chain) with its context. Its antigen is as yet unknown. This sample is part of a study of identical twins. General study points: The more abundant beta clonotypes in cord blood had fewer insertions, and memory repertoires did not show this. There was more out-of-frame TCR alpha sharing in monozygotic twins than models estimated.

TCRdb fed the 5' RACE reads into MiXCR, producing one record per CDR3 protein. The sample holds roughly 220,000 distinct CDR3 sequences, approximately 7.1% seen once. CDR3 length: 16 amino acids. V was trimmed by 5 bases and J by 1 base, leaving 17 bases between them. CDR1 MNHEY and CDR2 SVGAGI come from the germline V gene. These records were also assigned to another study, of T cells expressing NK-cell markers. Per that study: Once again these clonotypes came out on top in the CD3+CD56-NKG2C+ fraction of several donors.

The sequencing sample was made of CD8+ T cells sorted from blood. This sequence originates from a woman younger than 30 in good health. The rearrangement joins TRBV6-5 to TRBJ2-5, with unresolved D. The CDR3 coding sequence is TGTGCCAGCAGTACCGAACCCATGGCGAGCCAAGAGACCCAGTACTTC. It specifies CASSTEPMASQETQYF.